The present T cell receptor (beta chain) was sequenced within a study of blood T cell repertoires in COVID-19. Overall study: Researchers got acute and convalescent COVID-19 samples from the United States, Italy and Spain. From T cells, B-cell-depleted T cells, or PBMCs came the material, which was cDNA or gDNA.

Per the original data handling: Nucleated cell number was recorded as an estimate derived from reference gene primer amplification. The method was immunoSEQ multiplex PCR; TCRdb's version includes in-frame clones alone and lacks a portion of them. V, J and clone size reflect that table, while D and trimming were determined from the DNA. The profile covers tens of thousands of clones, with around four fifths appearing a single time and around 3% taken by the ten largest. Germline V CDR1 and CDR2: SEHNR, FQNEAQ (reference sequence). The V segment lost 5 bases and the J segment 3 bases; nucleotides outside the gene matches: 11. The CDR3 has 17 residues.

The sequencing input was peripheral blood. This clonotype originated in a man aged 45-60 years with acute or convalescent COVID-19. The chain has TRBV7-9 and TRBJ2-5; 11 positions match TRBD1. This chain's CDR3 is CASSLPLDRGQEETQYF. In nucleotides, the CDR3 is TGTGCCAGCAGCCTACCTCTGGACAGGGGGCAGGAAGAGACCCAGTACTTC.